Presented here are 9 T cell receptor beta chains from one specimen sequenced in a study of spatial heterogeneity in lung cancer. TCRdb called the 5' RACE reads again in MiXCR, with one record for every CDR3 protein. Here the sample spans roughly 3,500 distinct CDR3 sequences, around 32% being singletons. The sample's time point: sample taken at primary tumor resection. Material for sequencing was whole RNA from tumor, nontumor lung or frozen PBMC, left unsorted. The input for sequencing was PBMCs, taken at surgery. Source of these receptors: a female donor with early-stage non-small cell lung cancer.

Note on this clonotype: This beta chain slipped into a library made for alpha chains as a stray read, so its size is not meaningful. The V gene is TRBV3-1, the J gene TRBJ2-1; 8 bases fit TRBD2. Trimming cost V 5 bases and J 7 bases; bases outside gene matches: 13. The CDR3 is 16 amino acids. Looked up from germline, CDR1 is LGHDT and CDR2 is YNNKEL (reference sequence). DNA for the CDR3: TGTGCCAGCAGCTCGGGAAAAGCGGGAGCTCGGAATGAGCAGTTCTTC. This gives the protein CASSSGKAGARNEQFF.

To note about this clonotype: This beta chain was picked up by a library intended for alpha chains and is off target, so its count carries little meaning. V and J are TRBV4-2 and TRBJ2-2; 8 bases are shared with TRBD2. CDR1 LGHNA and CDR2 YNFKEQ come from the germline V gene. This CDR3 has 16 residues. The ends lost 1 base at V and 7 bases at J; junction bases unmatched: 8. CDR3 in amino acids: CASSQAGTRRVGELFF. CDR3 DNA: TGTGCCAGCAGCCAAGCCGGGACTAGGCGTGTCGGGGAGCTGTTTTTT.

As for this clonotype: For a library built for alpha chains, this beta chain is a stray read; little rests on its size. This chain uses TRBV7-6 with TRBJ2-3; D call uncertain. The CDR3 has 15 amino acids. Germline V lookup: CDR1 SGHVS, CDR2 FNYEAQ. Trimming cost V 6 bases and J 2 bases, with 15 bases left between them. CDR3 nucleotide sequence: TGTGCCAGCAGGCCCGACCCGGACCCCACAGATACGCAGTATTTT. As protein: CASRPDPDPTDTQYF.

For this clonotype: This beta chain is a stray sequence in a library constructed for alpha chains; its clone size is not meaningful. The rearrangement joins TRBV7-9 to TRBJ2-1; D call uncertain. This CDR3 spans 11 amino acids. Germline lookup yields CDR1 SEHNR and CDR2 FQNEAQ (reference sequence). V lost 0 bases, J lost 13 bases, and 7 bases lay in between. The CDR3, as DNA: TGTGCCAGCAGCTTAGCTAGACCCCAGTTCTTC. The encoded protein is CASSLARPQFF.

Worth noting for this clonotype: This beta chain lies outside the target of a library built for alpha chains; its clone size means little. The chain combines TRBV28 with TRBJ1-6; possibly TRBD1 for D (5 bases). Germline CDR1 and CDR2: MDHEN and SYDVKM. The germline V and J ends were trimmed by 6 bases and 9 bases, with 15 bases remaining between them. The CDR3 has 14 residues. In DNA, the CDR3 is TGTGCCAGCAGACCGGGACTGAGGGGTTCACCCCTCCACTTT. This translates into CASRPGLRGSPLHF.

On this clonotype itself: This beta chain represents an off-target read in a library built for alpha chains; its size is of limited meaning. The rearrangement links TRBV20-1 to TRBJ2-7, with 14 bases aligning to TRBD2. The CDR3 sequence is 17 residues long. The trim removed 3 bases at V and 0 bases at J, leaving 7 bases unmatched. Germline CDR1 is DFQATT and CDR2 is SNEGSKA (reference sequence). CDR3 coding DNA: TGCAGTGCTAGTGAGGGACTAGCGGGAGAAAGCTCCTACGAGCAGTACTTC. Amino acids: CSASEGLAGESSYEQYF.

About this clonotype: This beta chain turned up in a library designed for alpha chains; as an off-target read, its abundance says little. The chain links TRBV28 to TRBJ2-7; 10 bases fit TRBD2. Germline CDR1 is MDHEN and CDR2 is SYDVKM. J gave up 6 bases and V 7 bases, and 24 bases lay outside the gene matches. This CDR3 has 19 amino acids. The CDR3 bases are TGTGCCAGCAACCCTGGGAGGGTCAGGACTAGCGGCCCGCCTGGCGAGCAGTACTTC. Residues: CASNPGRVRTSGPPGEQYF. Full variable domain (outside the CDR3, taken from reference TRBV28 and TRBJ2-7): DVKVTQSSRYLVKRTGEKVFLECVQDMDHENMFWYRQDPGLGLRLIYFSYDVKMKEKGDIPEGYSVSREKKERFSLILESASTNQTSMYLCASNPGRVRTSGPPGEQYFGPGTRLTVT.

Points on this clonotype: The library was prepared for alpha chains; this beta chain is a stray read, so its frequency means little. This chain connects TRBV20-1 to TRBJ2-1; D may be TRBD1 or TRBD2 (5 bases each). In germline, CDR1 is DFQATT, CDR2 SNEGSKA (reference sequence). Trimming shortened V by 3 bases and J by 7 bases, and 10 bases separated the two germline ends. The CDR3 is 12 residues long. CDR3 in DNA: TGCAGTGCTAGCGGGGACGTTAATGAGCAGTTCTTC. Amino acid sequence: CSASGDVNEQFF.

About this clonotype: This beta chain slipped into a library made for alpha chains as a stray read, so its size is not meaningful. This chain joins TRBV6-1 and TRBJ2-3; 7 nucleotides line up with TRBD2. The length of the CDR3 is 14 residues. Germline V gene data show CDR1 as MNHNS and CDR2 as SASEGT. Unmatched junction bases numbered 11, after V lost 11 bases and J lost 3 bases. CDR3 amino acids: CAGRAGEATDTQYF. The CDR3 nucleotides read TGTGCCGGAAGGGCGGGAGAGGCTACAGATACGCAGTATTTT.